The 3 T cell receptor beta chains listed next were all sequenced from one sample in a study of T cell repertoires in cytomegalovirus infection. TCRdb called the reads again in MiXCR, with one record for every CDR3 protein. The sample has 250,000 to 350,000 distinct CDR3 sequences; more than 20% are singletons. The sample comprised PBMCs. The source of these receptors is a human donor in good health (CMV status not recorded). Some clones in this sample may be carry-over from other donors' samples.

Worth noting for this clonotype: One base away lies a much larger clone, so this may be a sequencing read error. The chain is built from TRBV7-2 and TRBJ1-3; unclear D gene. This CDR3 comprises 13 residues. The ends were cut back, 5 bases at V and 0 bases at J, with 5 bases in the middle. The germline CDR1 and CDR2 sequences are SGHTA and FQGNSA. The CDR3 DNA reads TGTGCCAGCAGCACGAGCTCTGGAAACACCATATATTTT. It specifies CASSTSSGNTIYF.

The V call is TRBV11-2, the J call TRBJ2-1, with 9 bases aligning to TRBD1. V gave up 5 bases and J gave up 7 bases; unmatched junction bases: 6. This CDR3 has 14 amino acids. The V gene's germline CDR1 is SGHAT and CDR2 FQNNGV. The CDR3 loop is CASSVGTGWNEQFF. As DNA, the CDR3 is TGTGCCAGCAGCGTCGGGACAGGGTGGAATGAGCAGTTCTTC. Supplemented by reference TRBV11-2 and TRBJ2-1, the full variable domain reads EAGVAQSPRYKIIEKRQSVAFWCNPISGHATLYWYQQILGQGPKLLIQFQNNGVVDDSQLPKDRFSAERLKGVDSTLKIQPAKLEDSAVYLCASSVGTGWNEQFFGPGTRLTVL.

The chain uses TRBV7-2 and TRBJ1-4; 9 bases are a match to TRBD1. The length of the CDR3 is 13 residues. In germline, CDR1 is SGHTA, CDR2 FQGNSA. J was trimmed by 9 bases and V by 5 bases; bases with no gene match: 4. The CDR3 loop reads CASSLGQGQKLFF. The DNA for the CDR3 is TGTGCCAGCAGCCTGGGACAGGGACAAAAACTGTTTTTT.